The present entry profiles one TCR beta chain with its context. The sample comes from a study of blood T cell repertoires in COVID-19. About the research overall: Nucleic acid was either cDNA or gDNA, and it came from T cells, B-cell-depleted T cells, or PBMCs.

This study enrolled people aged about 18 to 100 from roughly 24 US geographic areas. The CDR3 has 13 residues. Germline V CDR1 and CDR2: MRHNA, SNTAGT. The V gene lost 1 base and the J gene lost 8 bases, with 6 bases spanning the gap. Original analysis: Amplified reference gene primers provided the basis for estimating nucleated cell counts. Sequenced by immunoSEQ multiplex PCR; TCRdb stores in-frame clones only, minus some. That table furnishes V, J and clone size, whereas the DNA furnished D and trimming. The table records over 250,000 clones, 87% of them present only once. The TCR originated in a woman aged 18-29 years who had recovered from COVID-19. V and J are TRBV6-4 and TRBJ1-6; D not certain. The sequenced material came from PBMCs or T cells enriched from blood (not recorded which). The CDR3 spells CASSDFPDSPLHF. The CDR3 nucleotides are TGTGCCAGCAGTGACTTCCCGGATTCACCCCTCCACTTT.